This T cell receptor beta chain is from a study of T-cell reconstitution after alpha-beta-depleted transplantation in children. The study's findings and limits: At one year after transplant, newly produced T cells mostly accounted for T-cell counts and diversity. By about two months after transplant, alpha-beta T cells reportedly arose from several hundred graft clones that had expanded. After transplant, high TCRbeta diversity at day 60 in some patients arose from surviving recipient T cells and thymic progenitors.

CDR1 and CDR2 from the germline V gene are SGHNT and YYREEE (reference sequence). Between the trimmed V and J ends, which lost 2 bases and 5 bases, there was a span of 13 bases. There are 14 residues in the CDR3. Construction of the TCRbeta library involved unique molecular identifiers. TCRdb reprocessed the PCR reads via MiXCR and lists one record per CDR3 protein. The sample has approximately 490,000 distinct CDR3 sequences; 10% to 13% are singletons. Of note for this clonotype: The antigen is unknown.

This rearrangement joins TRBV5-4 to TRBJ1-1, with D tentatively TRBD1 (5 bases). Sequences were derived from PBMCs, sampled before TCRalphabeta/CD19-depleted stem cell transplant. This sequence originates from a child between 2 and 9 years old with inherited bone marrow failure, due to receive a stem cell transplant. The CDR3 sequence: CASSFENEGTEAFF. Written as DNA, the CDR3 is TGTGCCAGCAGCTTTGAGAATGAGGGGACTGAAGCTTTCTTT.